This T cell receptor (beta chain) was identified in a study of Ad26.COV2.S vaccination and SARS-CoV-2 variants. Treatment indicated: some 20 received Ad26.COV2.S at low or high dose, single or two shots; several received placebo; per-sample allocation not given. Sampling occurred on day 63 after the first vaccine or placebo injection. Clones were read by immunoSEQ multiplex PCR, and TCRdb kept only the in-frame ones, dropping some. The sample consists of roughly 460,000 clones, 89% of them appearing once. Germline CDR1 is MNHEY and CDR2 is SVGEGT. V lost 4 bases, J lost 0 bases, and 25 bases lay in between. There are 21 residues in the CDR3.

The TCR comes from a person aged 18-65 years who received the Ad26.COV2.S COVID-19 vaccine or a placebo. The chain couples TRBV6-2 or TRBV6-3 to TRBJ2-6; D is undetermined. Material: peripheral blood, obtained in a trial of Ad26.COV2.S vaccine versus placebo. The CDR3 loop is CASSFYNPPSSLISGANVLTF. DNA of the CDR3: TGTGCCAGCAGTTTCTACAATCCCCCCAGTTCCTTAATCTCTGGGGCCAACGTCCTGACTTTC.